This TCR beta chain comes out of a study of PD-1 blockade in classical Hodgkin lymphoma. The study, taken as a whole, reports: Complete responders showed a baseline diversity that resembled the diversity of newly diagnosed patients. Factors driving the repertoire differences, possibly disease activity or prior therapy, remain undefined.

Time point denoted: cycle 4 day 1 (C4D1), after about 6 weeks of nivolumab. Following autologous stem cell transplantation, relapse occurred in every patient, and exposure to brentuximab vedotin varied. Best responses included complete response and partial response; otherwise, the best response was progressive disease. Data came from immunoSEQ multiplex PCR; TCRdb stores just in-frame clones and leaves some out. The top ten clones hold about a fifth of a sample with about 22,000 clones, about three quarters of them seen once. CDR1 is KGHSH and CDR2 is LQKENI in the germline V gene. CDR3 size: 14 residues. Trimming pared 2 bases from V and 6 bases from J, leaving 14 bases between. On this clone itself: As yet, its antigen is unknown. Other DNA sequences from this sample encode an identical CDR3 as well.

J is TRBJ2-7 and V is TRBV18; the D call may be TRBD1 or TRBD2 (5 bases each). The source of this sequence is a human donor with classical Hodgkin lymphoma. The starting material was peripheral blood mononuclear cells (PBMCs), obtained before the fourth cycle of nivolumab. CDR3 in amino acids: CASSPLARGSEQYF. The CDR3 coding sequence is TGTGCCAGCTCACCATTAGCGAGGGGCTCCGAGCAGTACTTC.